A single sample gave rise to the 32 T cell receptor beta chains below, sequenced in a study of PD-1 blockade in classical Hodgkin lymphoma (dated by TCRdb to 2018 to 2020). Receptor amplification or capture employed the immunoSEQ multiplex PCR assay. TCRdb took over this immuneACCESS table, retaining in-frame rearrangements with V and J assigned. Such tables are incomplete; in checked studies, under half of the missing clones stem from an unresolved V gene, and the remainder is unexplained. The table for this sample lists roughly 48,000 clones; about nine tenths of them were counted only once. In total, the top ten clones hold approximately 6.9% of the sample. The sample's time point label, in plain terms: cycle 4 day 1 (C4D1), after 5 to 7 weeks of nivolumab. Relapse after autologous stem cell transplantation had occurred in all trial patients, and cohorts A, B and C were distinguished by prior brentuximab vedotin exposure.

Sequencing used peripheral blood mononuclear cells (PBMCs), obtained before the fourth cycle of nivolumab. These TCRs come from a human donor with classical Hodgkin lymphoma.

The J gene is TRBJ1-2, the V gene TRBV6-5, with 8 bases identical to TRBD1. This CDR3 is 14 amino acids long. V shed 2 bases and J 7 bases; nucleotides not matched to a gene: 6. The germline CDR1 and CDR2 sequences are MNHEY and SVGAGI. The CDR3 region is CASSYAQGAGGYTF. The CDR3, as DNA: TGTGCCAGCAGTTACGCTCAGGGGGCAGGTGGCTACACCTTC.

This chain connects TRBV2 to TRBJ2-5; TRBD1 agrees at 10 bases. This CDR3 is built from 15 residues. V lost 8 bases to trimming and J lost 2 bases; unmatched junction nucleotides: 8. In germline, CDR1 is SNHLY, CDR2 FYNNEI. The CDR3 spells CASLLRDRGQETQYF. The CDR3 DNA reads TGTGCCAGCCTGCTACGGGACAGGGGACAAGAGACCCAGTACTTC.

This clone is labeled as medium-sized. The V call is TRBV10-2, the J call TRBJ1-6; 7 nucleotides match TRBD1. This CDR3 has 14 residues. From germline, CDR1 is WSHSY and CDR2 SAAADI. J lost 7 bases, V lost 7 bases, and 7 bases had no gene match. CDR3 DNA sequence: TGCGCCAGCACTGGGGACAGTGTAAATTCACCCCTCCACTTT. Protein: CASTGDSVNSPLHF.

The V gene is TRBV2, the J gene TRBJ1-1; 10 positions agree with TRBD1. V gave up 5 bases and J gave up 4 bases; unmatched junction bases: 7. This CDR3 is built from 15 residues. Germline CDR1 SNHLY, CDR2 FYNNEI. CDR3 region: CASSPGTGVPTEAFF. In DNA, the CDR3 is TGTGCCAGCAGTCCCGGGACAGGGGTGCCCACTGAAGCTTTCTTT.

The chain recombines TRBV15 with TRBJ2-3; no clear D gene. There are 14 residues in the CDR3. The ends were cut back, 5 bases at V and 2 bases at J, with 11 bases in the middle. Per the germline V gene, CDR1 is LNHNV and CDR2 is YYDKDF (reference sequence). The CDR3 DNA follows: TGTGCCACCAGCGGCCCCTCAGACACAGATACGCAGTATTTT. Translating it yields CATSGPSDTDTQYF.

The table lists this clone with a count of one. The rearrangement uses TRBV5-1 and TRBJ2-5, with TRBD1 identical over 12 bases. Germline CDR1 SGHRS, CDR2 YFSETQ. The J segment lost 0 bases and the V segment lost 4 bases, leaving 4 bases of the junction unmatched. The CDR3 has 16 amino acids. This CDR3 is CASSGGTGGYQETQYF. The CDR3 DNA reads TGCGCCAGCAGCGGGGGGACAGGGGGCTACCAAGAGACCCAGTACTTC.

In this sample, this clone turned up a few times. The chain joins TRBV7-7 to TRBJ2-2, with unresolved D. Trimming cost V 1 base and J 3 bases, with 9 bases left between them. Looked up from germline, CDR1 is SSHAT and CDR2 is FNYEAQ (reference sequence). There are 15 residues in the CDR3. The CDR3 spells CASSLGGGDTGELFF. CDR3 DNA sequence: TGTGCCAGCAGCTTAGGAGGCGGAGACACCGGGGAGCTGTTTTTT. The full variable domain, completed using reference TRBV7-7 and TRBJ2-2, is GAGVSQSPRYKVTKRGQDVTLRCDPISSHATLYWYQQALGQGPEFLTYFNYEAQPDKSGLPSDRFSAERPEGSISTLTIQRTEQRDSAMYRCASSLGGGDTGELFFGEGSRLTVL.

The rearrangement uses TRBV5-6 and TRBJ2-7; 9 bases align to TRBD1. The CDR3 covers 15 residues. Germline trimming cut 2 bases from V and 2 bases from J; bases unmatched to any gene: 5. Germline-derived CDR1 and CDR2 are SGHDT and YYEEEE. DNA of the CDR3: TGTGCCAGCAGCTTTCGGGGACAGGGCGCCTACGAGCAGTACTTC. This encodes CASSFRGQGAYEQYF.

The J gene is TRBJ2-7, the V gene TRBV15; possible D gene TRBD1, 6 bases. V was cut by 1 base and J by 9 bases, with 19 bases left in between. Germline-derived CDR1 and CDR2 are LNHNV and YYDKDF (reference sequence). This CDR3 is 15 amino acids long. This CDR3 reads CATSRAPTGFSGQYF. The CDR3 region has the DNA TGTGCCACCAGCAGAGCCCCGACAGGCTTTTCTGGGCAGTACTTC.

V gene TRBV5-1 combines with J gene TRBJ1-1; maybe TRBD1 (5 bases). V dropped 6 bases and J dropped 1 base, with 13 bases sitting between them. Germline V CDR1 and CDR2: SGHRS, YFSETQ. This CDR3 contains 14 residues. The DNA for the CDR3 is TGCGCCAGCAAACCAGGGTACCCGAACACTGAAGCTTTCTTT. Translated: CASKPGYPNTEAFF.

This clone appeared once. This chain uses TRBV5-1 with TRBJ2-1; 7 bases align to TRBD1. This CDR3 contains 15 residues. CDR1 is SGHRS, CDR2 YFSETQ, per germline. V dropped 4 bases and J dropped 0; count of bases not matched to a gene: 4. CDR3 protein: CASSVDRFSYNEQFF. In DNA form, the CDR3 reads TGCGCCAGCAGCGTGGACAGGTTCTCCTACAATGAGCAGTTCTTC.

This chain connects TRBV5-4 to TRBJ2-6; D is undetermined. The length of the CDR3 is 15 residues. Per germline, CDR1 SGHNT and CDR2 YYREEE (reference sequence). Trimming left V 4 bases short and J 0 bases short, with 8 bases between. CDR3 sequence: CASSTDLSGANVLTF. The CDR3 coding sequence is TGTGCCAGCAGCACGGACCTCTCTGGGGCCAACGTCCTGACTTTC.

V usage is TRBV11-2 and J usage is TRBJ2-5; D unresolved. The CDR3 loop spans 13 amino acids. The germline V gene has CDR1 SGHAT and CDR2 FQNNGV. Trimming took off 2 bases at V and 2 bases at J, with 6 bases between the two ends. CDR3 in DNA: TGTGCCAGCAGCTTACAGAGACAAGAGACCCAGTACTTC. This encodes CASSLQRQETQYF.

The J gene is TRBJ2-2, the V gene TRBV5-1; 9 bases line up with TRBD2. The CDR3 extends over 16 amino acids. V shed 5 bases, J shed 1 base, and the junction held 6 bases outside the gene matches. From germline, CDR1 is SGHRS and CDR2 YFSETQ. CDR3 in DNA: TGCGCCAGCAGTGCCGCTAGCGGGATGAACACCGGGGAGCTGTTTTTT. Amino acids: CASSAASGMNTGELFF.

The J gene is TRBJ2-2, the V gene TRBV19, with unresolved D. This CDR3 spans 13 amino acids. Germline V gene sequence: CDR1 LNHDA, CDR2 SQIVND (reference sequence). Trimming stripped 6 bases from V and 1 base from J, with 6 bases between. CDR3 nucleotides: TGTGCCAGTAGAGGGCGGAACACCGGGGAGCTGTTTTTT. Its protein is CASRGRNTGELFF.

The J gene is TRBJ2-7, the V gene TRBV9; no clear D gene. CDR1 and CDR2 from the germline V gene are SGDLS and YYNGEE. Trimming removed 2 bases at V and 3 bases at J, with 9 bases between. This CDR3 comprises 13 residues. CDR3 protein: CASSVGANYEQYF. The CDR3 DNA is TGTGCCAGCAGCGTCGGAGCGAACTACGAGCAGTACTTC.

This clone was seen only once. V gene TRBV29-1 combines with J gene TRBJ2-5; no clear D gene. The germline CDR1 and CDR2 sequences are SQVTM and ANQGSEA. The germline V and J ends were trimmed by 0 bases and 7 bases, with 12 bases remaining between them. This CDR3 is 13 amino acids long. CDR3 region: CSVEDASFATQYF. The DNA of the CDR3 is TGCAGCGTTGAAGATGCTAGTTTCGCGACCCAGTACTTC.

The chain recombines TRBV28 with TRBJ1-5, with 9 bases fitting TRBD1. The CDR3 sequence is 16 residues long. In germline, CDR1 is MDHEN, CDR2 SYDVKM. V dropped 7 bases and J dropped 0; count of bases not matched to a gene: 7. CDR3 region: CASNAGTGHSNQPQHF. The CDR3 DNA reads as TGTGCCAGCAACGCCGGGACAGGGCATAGCAATCAGCCCCAGCATTTT.

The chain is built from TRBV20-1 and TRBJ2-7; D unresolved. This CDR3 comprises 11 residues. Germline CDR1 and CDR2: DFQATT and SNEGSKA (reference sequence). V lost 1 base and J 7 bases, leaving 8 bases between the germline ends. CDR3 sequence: CSARGVGEQYF. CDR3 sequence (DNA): TGCAGTGCTAGAGGTGTGGGTGAGCAGTACTTC.

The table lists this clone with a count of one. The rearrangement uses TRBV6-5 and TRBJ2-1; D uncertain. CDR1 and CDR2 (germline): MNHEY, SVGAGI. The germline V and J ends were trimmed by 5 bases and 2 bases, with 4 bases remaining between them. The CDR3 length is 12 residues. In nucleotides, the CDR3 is TGTGCCAGCAGTCGCCCCTACAATGAGCAGTTCTTC. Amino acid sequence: CASSRPYNEQFF.

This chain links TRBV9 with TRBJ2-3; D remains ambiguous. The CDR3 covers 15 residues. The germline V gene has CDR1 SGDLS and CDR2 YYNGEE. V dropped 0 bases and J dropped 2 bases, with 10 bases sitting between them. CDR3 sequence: CASSVGEGFTDTQYF. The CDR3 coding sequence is TGTGCCAGCAGCGTAGGGGAAGGCTTCACAGATACGCAGTATTTT.

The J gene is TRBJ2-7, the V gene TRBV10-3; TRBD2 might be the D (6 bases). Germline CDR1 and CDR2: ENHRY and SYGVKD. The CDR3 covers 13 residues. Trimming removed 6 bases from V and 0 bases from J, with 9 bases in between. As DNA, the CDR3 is TGTGCCATCAGCGGGGGTTCCTCCTACGAGCAGTACTTC. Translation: CAISGGSSYEQYF.

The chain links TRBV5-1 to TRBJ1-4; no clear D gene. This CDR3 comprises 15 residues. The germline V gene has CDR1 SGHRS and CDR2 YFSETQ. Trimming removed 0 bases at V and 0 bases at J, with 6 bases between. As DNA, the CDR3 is TGCGCCAGCAGCTTGGTAGGGACAACTAATGAAAAACTGTTTTTT. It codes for CASSLVGTTNEKLFF. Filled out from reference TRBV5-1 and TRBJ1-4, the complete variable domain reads KAGVTQTPRYLIKTRGQQVTLSCSPISGHRSVSWYQQTPGQGLQFLFEYFSETQRNKGNFPGRFSGRQFSNSRSEMNVSTLELGDSALYLCASSLVGTTNEKLFFGSGTQLSVL.

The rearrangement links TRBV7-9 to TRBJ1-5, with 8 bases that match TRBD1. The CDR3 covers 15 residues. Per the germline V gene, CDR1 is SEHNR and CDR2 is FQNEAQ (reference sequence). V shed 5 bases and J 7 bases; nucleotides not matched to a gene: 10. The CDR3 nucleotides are TGTGCCAGCAGCGAGACAGGGGTTGAAGGGCAGCCCCAGCATTTT. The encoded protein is CASSETGVEGQPQHF.

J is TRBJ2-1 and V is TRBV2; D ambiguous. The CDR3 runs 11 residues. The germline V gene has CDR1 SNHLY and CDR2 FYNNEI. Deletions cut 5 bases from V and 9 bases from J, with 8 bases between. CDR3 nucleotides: TGTGCCAGCAGTCAGACCGGTGAGCAGTTCTTC. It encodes CASSQTGEQFF.

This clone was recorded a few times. CDR3 sequence: CASTGPGNQPQHF. CDR3 DNA: TGTGCCAGCACCGGACCGGGCAATCAGCCCCAGCATTTT. This chain uses TRBV6-6 with TRBJ1-5; D unclear. The germline CDR1 and CDR2 sequences are MNHNY and SVGAGI (reference sequence). With 7 bases removed from V and 2 bases from J, the gap between germline ends came to 9 bases. The CDR3 totals 13 residues.

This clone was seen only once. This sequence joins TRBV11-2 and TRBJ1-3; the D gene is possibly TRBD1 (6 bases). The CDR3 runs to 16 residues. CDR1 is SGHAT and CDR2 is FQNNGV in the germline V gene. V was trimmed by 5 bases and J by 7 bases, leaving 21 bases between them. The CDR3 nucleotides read TGTGCCAGCAGCGCCTGGGGGGCCACGATTTCCAACACCATATATTTT. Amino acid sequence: CASSAWGATISNTIYF.

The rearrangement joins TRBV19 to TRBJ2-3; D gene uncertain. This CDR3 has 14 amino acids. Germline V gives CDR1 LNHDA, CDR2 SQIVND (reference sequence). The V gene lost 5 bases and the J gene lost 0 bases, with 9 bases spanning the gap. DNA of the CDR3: TGTGCCAGTAGTCCCCAGGTTAGCACAGATACGCAGTATTTT. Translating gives CASSPQVSTDTQYF.

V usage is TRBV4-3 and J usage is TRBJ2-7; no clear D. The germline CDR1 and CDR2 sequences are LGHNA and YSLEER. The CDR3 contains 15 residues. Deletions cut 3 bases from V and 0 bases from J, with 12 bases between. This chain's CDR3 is CASSQVWASSYEQYF. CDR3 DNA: TGCGCCAGCAGCCAGGTTTGGGCCAGCTCCTACGAGCAGTACTTC.

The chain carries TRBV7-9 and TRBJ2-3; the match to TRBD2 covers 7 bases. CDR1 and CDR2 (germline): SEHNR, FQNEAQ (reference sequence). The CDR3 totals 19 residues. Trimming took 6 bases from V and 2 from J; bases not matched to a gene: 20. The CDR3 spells CASRQNEAGTTTFTDTQYF. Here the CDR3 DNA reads TGTGCCAGCAGGCAGAACGAGGCCGGGACTACAACTTTCACAGATACGCAGTATTTT.

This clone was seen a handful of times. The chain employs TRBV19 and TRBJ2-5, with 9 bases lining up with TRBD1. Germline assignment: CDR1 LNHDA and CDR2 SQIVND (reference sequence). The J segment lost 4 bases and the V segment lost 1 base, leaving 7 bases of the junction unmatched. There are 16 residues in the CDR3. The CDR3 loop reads CASSIAAGTGTETQYF. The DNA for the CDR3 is TGTGCCAGTAGTATAGCGGCCGGGACAGGGACAGAGACCCAGTACTTC.

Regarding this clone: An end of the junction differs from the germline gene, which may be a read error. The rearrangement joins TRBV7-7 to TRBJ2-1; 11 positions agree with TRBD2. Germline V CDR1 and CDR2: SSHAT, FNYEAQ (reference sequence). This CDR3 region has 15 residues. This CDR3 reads CASSLAGGAYNEQFF. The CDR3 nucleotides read TGTGCTAGCAGCTTAGCGGGGGGGGCCTACAATGAGCAGTTCTTC.